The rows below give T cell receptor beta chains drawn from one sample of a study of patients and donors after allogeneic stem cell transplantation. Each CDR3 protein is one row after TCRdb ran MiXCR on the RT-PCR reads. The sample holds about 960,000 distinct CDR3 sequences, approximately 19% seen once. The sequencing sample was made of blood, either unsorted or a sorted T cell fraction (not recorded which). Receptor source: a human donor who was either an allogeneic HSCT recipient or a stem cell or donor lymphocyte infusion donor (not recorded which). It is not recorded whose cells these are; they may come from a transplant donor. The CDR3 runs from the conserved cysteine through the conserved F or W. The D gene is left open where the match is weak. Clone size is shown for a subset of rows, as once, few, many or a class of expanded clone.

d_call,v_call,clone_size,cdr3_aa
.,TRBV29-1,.,CSAQGIGNTIYF
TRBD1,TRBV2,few,CASSQNRGLRNTEAFF
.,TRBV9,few,CASSTSRGGLNTGELFF
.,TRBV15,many,CATSRDPLNQETQYF
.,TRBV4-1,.,CASSLDSLREQYF
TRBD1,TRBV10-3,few,CATSGGQGEGQPQHF
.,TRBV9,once,CASSAGSPGAGQPQHF
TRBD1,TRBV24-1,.,CATSDLDRGNYNEQFF
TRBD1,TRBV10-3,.,CATSGQYNEQFF
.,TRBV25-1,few,CASSAVGHYEQYF
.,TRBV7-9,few,CASSLAIEDYWQYF
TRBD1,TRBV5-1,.,CASLGQSREGGYTF
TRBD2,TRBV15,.,CATSTGGPNEQFF
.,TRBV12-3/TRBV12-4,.,CASSSSTGTAAYEQYF
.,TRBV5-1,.,CASSLPQRQVNTEAFF
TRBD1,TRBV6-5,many,CASSWGQGVGTDTQYF
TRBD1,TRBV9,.,CASSIGTGVSNEQFF
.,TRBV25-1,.,CASSELGDAQETQYF
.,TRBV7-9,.,CASSLEVRANGYTF
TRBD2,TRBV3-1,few,CASSHREARYQETQYF
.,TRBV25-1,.,CASSDSGKAQETQYF
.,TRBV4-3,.,CASSQDELNLRGENYGYTF
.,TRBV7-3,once,CASSFLRTAEGTDTQYF
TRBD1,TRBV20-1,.,CSVRDRHSGNTIYF
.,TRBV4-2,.,CASSQREGAYNEQFF
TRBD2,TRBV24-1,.,CATTPPGLAEETQYF